The 16 T cell receptor beta chains listed next were all sequenced from one sample in a study of cytomegalovirus exposure and HLA in healthy donors. Vbeta (60) and Jbeta (13) primers were used in the PCR. Libraries were prepared by immunoSEQ multiplex PCR; TCRdb keeps only in-frame clonotypes and omits some of them. Among 85,000 to 130,000 clones listed, over 70% were seen once. Sequencing was performed on PBMCs. All receptors come from a female donor in good health and CMV-seronegative.

A single count supports this clone. CDR3 loop: CASTQTPSTEQYF. CDR3 bases: TGTGCCAGCACCCAAACTCCGAGCACCGAGCAGTACTTC. The chain links TRBV2 to TRBJ2-7, with D unresolved. This CDR3 spans 13 amino acids. V lost 7 bases and J lost 6, with 16 bases in between. Germline V gene data show CDR1 as SNHLY and CDR2 as FYNNEI.

This clone has only a few counts. The rearrangement links TRBV5-1 to TRBJ2-1, with 9 positions matching TRBD2. Germline assignment: CDR1 SGHRS and CDR2 YFSETQ. The ends lost 1 base at V and 6 bases at J; junction bases unmatched: 2. CDR3 length: 14 residues. The CDR3 protein is CASSLNSGSNEQFF. Written as DNA, the CDR3 is TGCGCCAGCAGCTTGAATAGCGGGAGCAATGAGCAGTTCTTC.

The CDR3 DNA reads TGCGCCAGCAGCCAATGGACCTCGGGACAGGGGAATTCACCCCTCCACTTT. It yields the protein CASSQWTSGQGNSPLHF. The chain joins TRBV4-1 to TRBJ1-6; 10 positions match TRBD1. J gave up 7 bases and V 2 bases, and 8 bases lay outside the gene matches. Germline lookup yields CDR1 MGHRA and CDR2 YSYEKL. The CDR3 loop spans 17 amino acids.

The genes are TRBV4-1 and TRBJ1-4, with D uncertain. V was shortened by 0 bases and J by 6 bases, with 23 bases between the two germline ends. The CDR3 has 19 amino acids. Germline V gives CDR1 MGHRA, CDR2 YSYEKL. This CDR3 is CASSQETNVGIGRHEKLFF. In DNA, the CDR3 is TGCGCCAGCAGCCAAGAGACGAATGTGGGCATCGGTAGGCATGAAAAACTGTTTTTT.

A few counts support this clone. The gene calls are TRBV12-5 and TRBJ2-1; D perhaps matches TRBD2 (5 bases). The CDR3 sequence is 15 residues long. The V gene's germline CDR1 is LGHNT and CDR2 FRNRAP. V shed 0 bases and J shed 1 base, with 7 bases lying between them. This chain's CDR3 is CASGLVLGSYNEQFF. CDR3 nucleotides: TGTGCTAGTGGTTTGGTACTAGGTTCCTACAATGAGCAGTTCTTC. The full variable domain, completed using reference TRBV12-5 and TRBJ2-1, is DARVTQTPRHKVTEMGQEVTMRCQPILGHNTVFWYRQTMMQGLELLAYFRNRAPLDDSGMPKDRFSAEMPDATLATLKIQPSEPRDSAVYFCASGLVLGSYNEQFFGPGTRLTVL.

This chain connects TRBV13 to TRBJ2-3, with 15 nucleotides matching TRBD2. The CDR3 loop spans 18 amino acids. Germline V gives CDR1 PRHDT, CDR2 FYEKMQ (reference sequence). V was pared by 3 bases and J by 1 base, with 5 bases of the junction left unmatched. The CDR3 nucleotides read TGTGCCAGCAGCTTGGGACTAGCGGGAGGTCGTCGCACAGATACGCAGTATTTT. This encodes CASSLGLAGGRRTDTQYF. The full variable domain, completed using reference TRBV13 and TRBJ2-3, is AAGVIQSPRHLIKEKRETATLKCYPIPRHDTVYWYQQGPGQDPQFLISFYEKMQSDKGSIPDRFSAQQFSDYHSELNMSSLELGDSALYFCASSLGLAGGRRTDTQYFGPGTRLTVL.

The chain couples TRBV4-1 to TRBJ2-7, with a possible D match to TRBD2 (5 bases). CDR3 length: 16 amino acids. Trimming left V 1 base short and J 6 bases short, with 19 bases between. The V gene's germline CDR1 is MGHRA and CDR2 YSYEKL. The CDR3 DNA is TGCGCCAGCAGCCAAGTCTGGTCGGGAAGGCTTCGCGAGCAGTACTTC. It specifies CASSQVWSGRLREQYF.

This clone was seen a few times. The chain uses TRBV15 and TRBJ2-1; D is possibly TRBD1 (6 bases). This CDR3 has 14 amino acids. Trimming cost V 0 bases and J 6 bases, with 9 bases left between them. The germline V gene encodes CDR1 LNHNV and CDR2 YYDKDF (reference sequence). In DNA form, the CDR3 reads TGTGCCACCAGCAGAGACAGGGGAAGCAATGAGCAGTTCTTC. Translated: CATSRDRGSNEQFF. The full variable domain, with the rest looked up from reference TRBV15 and TRBJ2-1, is DAMVIQNPRYQVTQFGKPVTLSCSQTLNHNVMYWYQQKSSQAPKLLFHYYDKDFNNEADTPDNFQSRRPNTSFCFLDIRSPGLGDTAMYLCATSRDRGSNEQFFGPGTRLTVL.

The rearrangement uses TRBV28 and TRBJ1-2, with D possibly matching TRBD1 (6 bases). With 3 bases removed from V and 4 bases from J, the gap between germline ends came to 15 bases. CDR1 MDHEN and CDR2 SYDVKM come from the germline V gene. The CDR3 extends over 15 amino acids. In DNA, the CDR3 is TGTGCCAGCAGTTTGGACAGCCCTCTTGGCTATGGCTACACCTTC. It codes for CASSLDSPLGYGYTF.

J is TRBJ1-1 and V is TRBV9; D remains ambiguous. This CDR3 region has 14 residues. Per the germline V gene, CDR1 is SGDLS and CDR2 is YYNGEE. V was pared by 4 bases and J by 1 base, with 11 bases between. CDR3 sequence (DNA): TGTGCCAGCAGCACGCAGGCGAAGAACACTGAAGCTTTCTTT. This gives the protein CASSTQAKNTEAFF.

This rearrangement joins TRBV30 to TRBJ2-3, with unresolved D. V shed 2 bases and J shed 4 bases, with 7 bases lying between them. The CDR3 spans 12 residues. Looked up from germline, CDR1 is GTSNPN and CDR2 is SVGIG (reference sequence). CDR3 nucleotides: TGTGCCTGGAGTCCCGTCCCAGATACGCAGTATTTT. As protein: CAWSPVPDTQYF.

The chain joins TRBV5-4 to TRBJ2-7; 7 nucleotides line up with TRBD2. The CDR3 contains 15 residues. Per the germline V gene, CDR1 is SGHNT and CDR2 is YYREEE (reference sequence). The V and J ends lost 2 bases and 7 bases, in that order; junction bases with no gene match: 12. The CDR3: CASSLAGSGPREQYF. The CDR3 coding sequence is TGTGCCAGCAGCTTAGCGGGATCGGGCCCCCGAGAGCAGTACTTC.

The J gene is TRBJ2-5, the V gene TRBV5-4; no reliable D call. CDR1 and CDR2 from the germline V gene are SGHNT and YYREEE (reference sequence). V lost 0 bases and J 3 bases, leaving 12 bases between the germline ends. The CDR3 is 15 amino acids. The CDR3 DNA follows: TGTGCCAGCAGCTTGGCCCAGGCTGTAAAAGAGACCCAGTACTTC. Translation: CASSLAQAVKETQYF.

V usage is TRBV5-1 and J usage is TRBJ2-2, with 10 bases that match TRBD1. The CDR3 runs to 14 residues. Germline V lookup: CDR1 SGHRS, CDR2 YFSETQ. V lost 0 bases to trimming and J lost 10 bases; unmatched junction nucleotides: 3. The CDR3 DNA reads TGCGCCAGCAGCTTGGCCGGGACAGGGGTGGAGCTGTTTTTT. Its translation: CASSLAGTGVELFF.

The rearrangement uses TRBV28 and TRBJ2-7; weak D call: TRBD2 (5 bases). Germline V CDR1 and CDR2: MDHEN, SYDVKM. CDR3 length equals 18 residues. Deletions cut 3 bases from V and 2 bases from J, with 23 bases between. CDR3 sequence (DNA): TGTGCCAGCAGTTTCCCCCCCTCCCCGGGGAAAGGCCCCTACGAGCAGTACTTC. This sequence encodes CASSFPPSPGKGPYEQYF.

This chain uses TRBV6-1 with TRBJ2-2; tentative D call: TRBD1 (6 bases). CDR3 length equals 15 residues. V lost 3 bases, J lost 6 bases, and 14 bases lay in between. Germline assignment: CDR1 MNHNS and CDR2 SASEGT. CDR3: CASSDLEGGSGELFF. The CDR3 DNA sequence: TGTGCCAGCAGTGACCTCGAAGGGGGTTCCGGGGAGCTGTTTTTT.